This TCR beta chain derives from a study of blood T cell repertoires in COVID-19. Study-wide background: The samples span acute and convalescent COVID-19 from the United States, Italy and Spain. Sources were T cells, B-cell-depleted T cells, or PBMCs; the material itself was cDNA or gDNA.

In the authors' workflow: From reference gene primer amplification, estimates of nucleated cell counts were derived. The data were produced by immunoSEQ multiplex PCR, yet TCRdb's version contains in-frame clones alone and is incomplete. V, J and clone size are those of that table, while D and trimming were read from the DNA. Here the sample spans 200,000 to 250,000 clones, 83% being singletons. This CDR3 is 15 amino acids long. Trimming shortened V by 1 base and J by 4 bases, and 11 bases separated the two germline ends. Germline values: CDR1 ENHRY, CDR2 SYGVKD. Material: peripheral blood. The receptor comes from a woman in her seventies with active or convalescent COVID-19. The rearrangement joins TRBV10-3 to TRBJ1-5, with D tentatively TRBD1 (6 bases). CDR3 loop: CAISEYGGRNQPQHF. CDR3 coding DNA: TGTGCCATCAGTGAGTACGGGGGGCGTAATCAGCCCCAGCATTTT.